These 10 T cell receptor beta chains originate from one sample sequenced in a study of control samples from healthy donors and cancer patients. Using immunoSEQ multiplex PCR, the repertoire was profiled, and TCRdb retains in-frame clones only, with some absent. Among about 410,000 clones listed, around nine tenths were seen once. Material for sequencing was PBMCs. These TCRs come from a man in his forties or fifties with head and neck cancer.

The V gene is TRBV6-5, the J gene TRBJ1-1; D gene ambiguous. V was cut by 2 bases and J by 0 bases, with 7 bases left in between. CDR1 and CDR2 (germline): MNHEY, SVGAGI. The CDR3 runs to 14 residues. In DNA, the CDR3 is TGTGCCAGCAGTTACGGTTCCTTGAACACTGAAGCTTTCTTT. It specifies CASSYGSLNTEAFF.

This clone has a handful of counts. V usage is TRBV29-1 and J usage is TRBJ1-1, with no clear D. Germline CDR1 and CDR2: SQVTM and ANQGSEA. V was clipped by 4 bases and J by 5 bases, with 8 bases between them. This CDR3 region has 11 residues. The CDR3 reads CSVAFKTEAFF. The CDR3 DNA follows: TGCAGCGTTGCATTTAAGACTGAAGCTTTCTTT.

V is TRBV11-2 and J is TRBJ1-1, with D maybe TRBD1 (5 bases). V shed 6 bases and J shed 3 bases, with 14 bases lying between them. From germline, CDR1 is SGHAT and CDR2 FQNNGV. This CDR3 is built from 14 residues. DNA of the CDR3: TGTGCCAGCAGTTGGGGGGGAATGGACACTGAAGCTTTCTTT. Translated: CASSWGGMDTEAFF.

This chain uses TRBV14 with TRBJ2-5, with 14 bases lining up with TRBD2. J was trimmed by 5 bases and V by 4 bases; bases with no gene match: 3. Germline V gene sequence: CDR1 SGHDN, CDR2 FVKESK. The CDR3 runs to 15 residues. CDR3 region: CASSPGLAGVETQYF. In DNA form, the CDR3 reads TGTGCCAGCAGCCCGGGACTAGCGGGAGTGGAGACCCAGTACTTC.

With regard to this clone: A junction boundary mismatches the germline segment, possibly from a read error. This sequence joins TRBV2 and TRBJ1-5, with no clear D. CDR1 is SNHLY and CDR2 is FYNNEI in the germline V gene. This CDR3 is 13 amino acids long. The CDR3 nucleotides read TGTACCAGCAGTGAATGGAGGAATCAGCCCCAGCATTTT. Its protein is CTSSEWRNQPQHF.

The gene calls are TRBV24-1 and TRBJ2-5; D unclear. Trimming stripped 9 bases from V and 1 base from J, with 8 bases between. Germline V gives CDR1 KGHDR, CDR2 SFDVKD. This CDR3 region has 12 residues. CDR3 protein: CATPPPQETQYF. DNA of the CDR3: TGTGCCACCCCCCCGCCCCAAGAGACCCAGTACTTC.

V usage is TRBV11-2 and J usage is TRBJ2-5; possibly TRBD2 for D (5 bases). The CDR3 has 13 residues. V lost 3 bases to trimming and J lost 5 bases, with 10 bases between them. Germline lookup yields CDR1 SGHAT and CDR2 FQNNGV. The CDR3 bases are TGTGCCAGCAGCTTGGACGGGGAGGAGACCCAGTACTTC. Its translation is CASSLDGEETQYF.

The chain couples TRBV7-9 to TRBJ2-3; TRBD2 aligns across 9 bases. The CDR3 sequence is 17 residues long. From germline, CDR1 is SEHNR and CDR2 FQNEAQ (reference sequence). V gave up 5 bases and J gave up 6 bases; unmatched junction bases: 15. The CDR3 protein is CASSGISSGGLPDTQYF. CDR3 DNA sequence: TGTGCCAGCAGCGGAATCAGCAGCGGGGGGCTACCCGATACGCAGTATTTT.

This clone was seen at least ten times. The genes are TRBV28 and TRBJ2-7, with D maybe TRBD1 (5 bases). Germline loops: CDR1 MDHEN, CDR2 SYDVKM. The germline V and J ends were trimmed by 6 bases and 0 bases, with 18 bases remaining between them. The CDR3 sequence is 16 residues long. CDR3 amino acids: CASSTTRQGPSYEQYF. In DNA form, the CDR3 reads TGTGCCAGCAGCACCACGAGGCAGGGCCCCTCCTACGAGCAGTACTTC.

This chain joins TRBV6-2 or TRBV6-3 and TRBJ1-1, with TRBD1 as a possible D gene (5 bases). The CDR3 is 15 residues long. Germline V gives CDR1 MNHEY, CDR2 SVGEGT. V shed 4 bases and J shed 0 bases, with 12 bases lying between them. The CDR3 loop reads CASSSGGALNTEAFF. The CDR3 DNA sequence: TGTGCCAGCAGTTCTGGTGGGGCGCTGAACACTGAAGCTTTCTTT.